The sequence of this T cell receptor (beta chain) was determined in a study of radiotherapy plus CTLA-4 blockade in lung cancer. CDR3 length: 16 amino acids. CDR1 and CDR2 (germline): MGHRA, YSYEKL. V was clipped by 0 bases and J by 7 bases; unmatched bases: 6. The assay was immunoSEQ multiplex PCR, and TCRdb's table has in-frame clones only and misses some. The table includes approximately 60,000 clones, approximately 84% detected once. This clone has more than one count but fewer than ten. Its antigen is undetermined. Study findings and constraints: Early clonal dynamics of blood T cells, together with interferon-beta, were reported as the best response predictor.

The chain links TRBV4-1 to TRBJ1-6; TRBD1 matches 7 bases. The TCR comes from a human donor with non-small cell lung cancer whose response to radiotherapy plus ipilimumab could not be evaluated. The sample here was peripheral blood, taken from a patient treated with radiotherapy plus ipilimumab. The CDR3 DNA reads TGCGCCAGCAGCCAAGATTTAGGGGGCGGAAATTCACCCCTCCACTTT. It specifies CASSQDLGGGNSPLHF.